Following are 21 T cell receptor beta chains from one sample sequenced in a study of T cells after yellow fever vaccination. TCRdb re-derived calls from the 5' RACE reads in MiXCR, one entry per CDR3 protein. The sample comprises roughly 330,000 distinct CDR3 sequences, roughly 7% of which are singletons, and 15% to 20% rests with the top ten. Here the sequenced sample was PBMCs, taken around 45 days after the first yellow fever vaccination. The receptors here all came from a man between 18 and 29 years old who received the YFV17D yellow fever vaccine.

This clonotype was counted at least ten times. CDR3 sequence: CSVEVRGGAGELFF. CDR3 DNA: TGCAGCGTTGAAGTACGCGGGGGGGCGGGAGAGCTGTTTTTT. The chain links TRBV29-1 to TRBJ2-2; 9 bases agree with TRBD2. Germline CDR1 is SQVTM and CDR2 is ANQGSEA. This CDR3 contains 14 residues. J gave up 11 bases and V 1 base, and 8 bases lay outside the gene matches.

The rearrangement uses TRBV19 and TRBJ1-5; 10 bases match TRBD1. Germline V gives CDR1 LNHDA, CDR2 SQIVND (reference sequence). The CDR3 extends over 18 amino acids. V lost 5 bases, J lost 2 bases, and 12 bases stayed unmatched. The DNA of the CDR3 is TGTGCCAGTAGTGGCCTGTGGGACAGGGGTTGGGGCAATCAGCCCCAGCATTTT. Translation gives CASSGLWDRGWGNQPQHF.

This clonotype occurred a few times. This chain joins TRBV7-2 and TRBJ1-5; 9 positions match TRBD1. The CDR3 runs to 15 residues. Per germline, CDR1 SGHTA and CDR2 FQGNSA. After removal of 4 bases from V and 3 bases from J, the junction contained 4 bases not matched to a gene. CDR3 sequence: CASSSRTGDNQPQHF. The CDR3 DNA reads TGTGCCAGCAGCTCTAGGACAGGGGACAATCAGCCCCAGCATTTT.

This clonotype was counted between two and nine times. This rearrangement joins TRBV5-1 to TRBJ2-5; TRBD1 is a possible D gene (5 bases). This CDR3 is built from 14 residues. The germline V gene encodes CDR1 SGHRS and CDR2 YFSETQ. Trimming removed 0 bases from V and 5 bases from J, with 11 bases in between. CDR3 sequence reads: CASSLVWGRETQYF. The DNA for the CDR3 is TGCGCCAGCAGCTTGGTGTGGGGCCGGGAGACCCAGTACTTC. Based on the CDR3 plus reference TRBV5-1 and TRBJ2-5, the full variable domain is KAGVTQTPRYLIKTRGQQVTLSCSPISGHRSVSWYQQTPGQGLQFLFEYFSETQRNKGNFPGRFSGRQFSNSRSEMNVSTLELGDSALYLCASSLVWGRETQYFGPGTRLLVL.

This clonotype has more than one count but fewer than ten. The CDR3 loop is CASSPPRDRGSSYEQYF. CDR3 DNA: TGTGCCAGCAGCCCCCCCCGGGACAGGGGAAGCTCCTACGAGCAGTACTTC. This chain joins TRBV3-1 and TRBJ2-7, with TRBD1 matching 10 bases. The CDR3 loop spans 17 amino acids. V lost 4 bases and J lost 0; bases outside the gene matches: 9. In germline, CDR1 is LGHDT, CDR2 YNNKEL (reference sequence).

Many counts were recorded for this clonotype. V and J are TRBV4-1 and TRBJ1-2; D remains ambiguous. This CDR3 has 14 residues. Trimming removed 2 bases from V and 8 bases from J, with 15 bases in between. Germline lookup yields CDR1 MGHRA and CDR2 YSYEKL. This chain's CDR3 is CASSQLTSRPGYTF. For the CDR3, the DNA is TGCGCCAGCAGCCAACTGACATCCCGCCCGGGCTACACCTTC.

The chain has TRBV4-3 and TRBJ1-1, with a tentative D call TRBD1 (6 bases). This CDR3 contains 19 residues. Germline V gene data show CDR1 as LGHNA and CDR2 as YSLEER. V lost 1 base and J lost 0, with 21 bases in between. CDR3 in amino acids: CASSQVGGGHYPMNTEAFF. The CDR3 DNA reads TGCGCCAGCAGCCAAGTTGGGGGGGGGCATTATCCCATGAACACTGAAGCTTTCTTT.

This clonotype was counted many times. This chain uses TRBV4-3 with TRBJ2-2; D is unclear. The germline V gene encodes CDR1 LGHNA and CDR2 YSLEER. Trimming stripped 0 bases from V and 5 bases from J, with 7 bases between. The CDR3 spans 14 residues. Here the CDR3 DNA reads TGCGCCAGCAGCCAAGATGGAGAAACCGGGGAGCTGTTTTTT. This translates into CASSQDGETGELFF.

The chain joins TRBV20-1 to TRBJ1-5; 8 positions agree with TRBD1. The CDR3 is made up of 16 amino acids. Unmatched junction bases numbered 4, after V lost 0 bases and J lost 0 bases. The germline V gene has CDR1 DFQATT and CDR2 SNEGSKA (reference sequence). The CDR3 loop is CSARDQGAVSNQPQHF. CDR3 nucleotides: TGCAGTGCTAGAGACCAGGGGGCGGTTAGCAATCAGCCCCAGCATTTT.

Many counts were recorded for this clonotype. The gene calls are TRBV7-3 and TRBJ1-2, with 8 bases fitting TRBD1. Per germline, CDR1 SGHTA and CDR2 FQGTGA. CDR3 length: 14 amino acids. V shed 3 bases and J 4 bases; nucleotides not matched to a gene: 4. The CDR3 bases are TGTGCCAGCAGCTTTGGACAGGGAGGCTATGGCTACACCTTC. It is translated as CASSFGQGGYGYTF.

The sample holds one count of this clonotype. The rearrangement joins TRBV5-4 to TRBJ1-1; no clear D gene. CDR1 SGHNT and CDR2 YYREEE come from the germline V gene (reference sequence). V lost 4 bases to trimming and J lost 3 bases, with 13 bases between them. The CDR3 length is 14 residues. The DNA for the CDR3 is TGTGCCAGCAGCGATGAGCGCGGGGACACTGAAGCTTTCTTT. The encoded protein is CASSDERGDTEAFF.

The chain couples TRBV27 to TRBJ2-1; 10 positions match TRBD2. After removal of 7 bases from V and 9 bases from J, the junction contained 18 bases not matched to a gene. Germline V gene lookup returns CDR1 MNHEY and CDR2 SMNVEV (reference sequence). The CDR3 runs 17 residues. The CDR3 loop reads CASTPWGPSGGLVEQFF. The CDR3 DNA follows: TGTGCCAGCACCCCTTGGGGGCCTAGCGGGGGTTTAGTTGAGCAGTTCTTC.

The V gene is TRBV12-3 or TRBV12-4, the J gene TRBJ1-4; D remains ambiguous. V was cut by 5 bases and J by 7 bases, with 14 bases left in between. CDR3 length equals 14 residues. CDR3 in amino acids: CASSPSGAFEKLFF. In nucleotides, the CDR3 is TGTGCCAGCAGTCCGTCGGGCGCTTTTGAAAAACTGTTTTTT.

This clonotype is a singleton in its sample. The chain's CDR3 is CASSRAGGPNTGELFF. The DNA of the CDR3 is TGCGCCAGCAGCCGAGCGGGGGGGCCGAACACCGGGGAGCTGTTTTTT. This sequence joins TRBV4-1 and TRBJ2-2; 10 nucleotides agree with TRBD2. The germline V gene has CDR1 MGHRA and CDR2 YSYEKL. The length of the CDR3 is 16 residues. V lost 4 bases, J lost 0 bases, and 2 bases stayed unmatched.

This clonotype was observed a few times. The chain recombines TRBV6-1 with TRBJ1-2; no clear D. V was trimmed by 0 bases and J by 4 bases, leaving 9 bases between them. Germline V gives CDR1 MNHNS, CDR2 SASEGT. The CDR3 contains 14 residues. The CDR3 is CASSEAGGTYGYTF. The CDR3 DNA reads TGTGCCAGCAGTGAAGCCGGCGGAACCTATGGCTACACCTTC.

This clonotype was seen more than once but under ten times. This chain uses TRBV28 with TRBJ2-1; no clear D. Trimming removed 7 bases from V and 6 bases from J, with 13 bases in between. The germline CDR1 and CDR2 sequences are MDHEN and SYDVKM. CDR3 length: 13 amino acids. CDR3 DNA: TGTGCCAGCACGTCCCCCGAAAGCAATGAGCAGTTCTTC. Its translation is CASTSPESNEQFF.

This clonotype was seen only a few times. This chain uses TRBV6-5 with TRBJ1-5, with D unclear. Between the trimmed V and J ends, which lost 0 bases and 7 bases, there was a span of 10 bases. The CDR3 runs to 14 residues. Germline CDR1 MNHEY, CDR2 SVGAGI. CDR3: CASSYSRAGQPQHF. CDR3 coding DNA: TGTGCCAGCAGTTACTCGAGGGCGGGACAGCCCCAGCATTTT.

The rearrangement links TRBV4-1 to TRBJ2-4; TRBD2 agrees at 8 bases. V shed 0 bases, J shed 12 bases, and the junction held 10 bases outside the gene matches. This CDR3 is 15 amino acids long. In germline, CDR1 is MGHRA, CDR2 YSYEKL. The CDR3 spells CASSQDPGSGGTQYF. DNA of the CDR3: TGCGCCAGCAGCCAAGATCCTGGCAGCGGGGGCACTCAGTACTTC.

A few counts support this clonotype. The V call is TRBV20-1, the J call TRBJ2-1; the match to TRBD2 covers 8 bases. This CDR3 comprises 19 residues. V lost 2 bases, J lost 4 bases, and 19 bases stayed unmatched. In germline, CDR1 is DFQATT, CDR2 SNEGSKA (reference sequence). Here the CDR3 DNA reads TGCAGTGCTAGACCCCCGGGGGGTAACGGGGGGGCCACATACAATGAGCAGTTCTTC. Translation gives CSARPPGGNGGATYNEQFF.

The chain employs TRBV7-8 and TRBJ1-1; 7 bases agree with TRBD1. With V trimmed by 5 bases and J by 0 bases, 12 bases remained unmatched. This CDR3 is built from 17 residues. The germline V gene has CDR1 SGHVS and CDR2 FQNEAQ. The chain's CDR3 is CASSAYRGRNMNTEAFF. CDR3 nucleotide sequence: TGTGCCAGCAGCGCCTACAGGGGAAGGAACATGAACACTGAAGCTTTCTTT.

This clonotype came up a few times. V and J are TRBV7-9 and TRBJ1-1; 8 bases fit TRBD1. CDR1 SEHNR and CDR2 FQNEAQ come from the germline V gene (reference sequence). Trimming at V came to 6 bases and at J to 2 bases, leaving 14 bases not matched to a gene. CDR3 length: 17 amino acids. The CDR3 DNA reads as TGTGCCAGCAGGCCTCCCTTAAGGACAGGGCCCAACACTGAAGCTTTCTTT. Translated, it gives CASRPPLRTGPNTEAFF.